Listed here are 32 T cell receptor beta chains from one sample, sequenced in a study of blood T cell repertoires in COVID-19. Profiled with immunoSEQ multiplex PCR; TCRdb holds only in-frame clones, not every one. The sample has 350,000 or so clones, over 75% seen once; the top ten hold roughly 0.94%. What was sequenced was PBMCs or T cells enriched from blood (not recorded which). The source of these receptors is a woman aged 25 to 39 who had recovered from COVID-19.

A single count supports this clone. Within the sample, other DNA sequences also encode this same CDR3. The chain links TRBV24-1 to TRBJ1-5, with a weak D call TRBD1 (6 bases). Per germline, CDR1 KGHDR and CDR2 SFDVKD. Trimming cost V 2 bases and J 0 bases, with 10 bases left between them. The CDR3 is made up of 16 amino acids. CDR3: CATSDSRTDSNQPQHF. The CDR3 bases are TGTGCCACCAGTGATTCGCGGACAGATAGCAATCAGCCCCAGCATTTT.

The chain recombines TRBV5-1 with TRBJ2-5; 7 bases are a match to TRBD1. The J segment lost 2 bases and the V segment lost 4 bases, leaving 5 bases of the junction unmatched. There are 14 residues in the CDR3. Germline lookup yields CDR1 SGHRS and CDR2 YFSETQ. The CDR3 region has the DNA TGCGCCAGCAGCACAAGACAGGGACAAGAGACCCAGTACTTC. Translating gives CASSTRQGQETQYF.

V and J are TRBV5-4 and TRBJ1-2, with D hard to call. Germline V gene data show CDR1 as SGHNT and CDR2 as YYREEE (reference sequence). The V and J ends lost 1 base and 7 bases respectively, with 17 bases between them. The CDR3 consists of 15 residues. The CDR3 spells CASSLIRRSTSGYTF. The DNA for the CDR3 is TGTGCCAGCAGCTTGATTCGTAGGAGCACTTCTGGCTACACCTTC. The full variable domain, in which reference TRBV5-4 and TRBJ1-2 provide the parts outside the CDR3, is ETGVTQSPTHLIKTRGQQVTLRCSSQSGHNTVSWYQQALGQGPQFIFQYYREEENGRGNFPPRFSGLQFPNYSSELNVNALELDDSALYLCASSLIRRSTSGYTFGSGTRLTVV.

This chain joins TRBV28 and TRBJ1-1, with TRBD1 as a possible D gene (6 bases). Between the trimmed V and J ends, which lost 6 bases and 4 bases, there was a span of 18 bases. Per germline, CDR1 MDHEN and CDR2 SYDVKM. CDR3 length equals 15 residues. CDR3 protein: CASSINRERGTEAFF. In DNA, the CDR3 is TGTGCCAGCAGCATAAACAGGGAGAGGGGCACTGAAGCTTTCTTT.

V and J are TRBV27 and TRBJ1-4; D is unclear. Germline CDR1 MNHEY, CDR2 SMNVEV (reference sequence). The CDR3 has 14 amino acids. V was shortened by 3 bases and J by 6 bases, with 11 bases between the two germline ends. CDR3: CASSFYGEDEKLFF. The CDR3 coding sequence is TGTGCCAGCAGTTTTTACGGGGAAGATGAAAAACTGTTTTTT.

This clone turned up a few times. The chain links TRBV28 to TRBJ2-3; tentatively, D is TRBD2 (7 bases). V was cut by 4 bases and J by 2 bases, with 16 bases left in between. Looked up from germline, CDR1 is MDHEN and CDR2 is SYDVKM. This CDR3 has 16 residues. CDR3 sequence (DNA): TGTGCCAGCAGTTCACCCCGCGGGGGCGTCACAGATACGCAGTATTTT. Its translation: CASSSPRGGVTDTQYF.

This clone has a single count. The V call is TRBV5-4, the J call TRBJ1-2, with D maybe TRBD1 (5 bases). Trimming shortened V by 4 bases and J by 6 bases, and 16 bases separated the two germline ends. The length of the CDR3 is 14 residues. CDR1 and CDR2 (germline): SGHNT, YYREEE (reference sequence). The CDR3 DNA sequence: TGTGCCAGCAGCAGCAGGGTAGGGTGGCATGGCTACACCTTC. Encoded protein: CASSSRVGWHGYTF.

CDR3 protein: CASGVQATYNSPLHF. The CDR3, as DNA: TGTGCCTCGGGCGTACAGGCGACCTATAATTCACCCCTCCACTTT. The V gene is TRBV6-5, the J gene TRBJ1-6; D is possibly TRBD1 (5 bases). V was clipped by 11 bases and J by 2 bases, with 16 bases between them. Germline assignment: CDR1 MNHEY and CDR2 SVGAGI. This CDR3 contains 15 residues.

This clone was observed a few times. The gene calls are TRBV11-2 and TRBJ2-1, with 12 bases matching TRBD1. V gave up 4 bases and J gave up 7 bases; unmatched junction bases: 8. This CDR3 is built from 16 residues. Germline loops: CDR1 SGHAT, CDR2 FQNNGV. The DNA for the CDR3 is TGTGCCAGCAGCTACACCGGGACAGGGGGCAGGAATGAGCAGTTCTTC. Translation: CASSYTGTGGRNEQFF.

The chain links TRBV7-8 to TRBJ1-5; TRBD1 aligns across 7 bases. Germline values: CDR1 SGHVS, CDR2 FQNEAQ. Trimming at V came to 5 bases and at J to 1 base, leaving 5 bases not matched to a gene. CDR3 size: 15 residues. The chain's CDR3 is CASSLTGPSNQPQHF. The CDR3 bases are TGTGCCAGCAGCCTGACAGGGCCCAGCAATCAGCCCCAGCATTTT.

In this sample, this clone turned up once. This chain joins TRBV9 and TRBJ2-5, with TRBD1 identical over 8 bases. Per germline, CDR1 SGDLS and CDR2 YYNGEE. V was clipped by 4 bases and J by 4 bases; unmatched bases: 9. This CDR3 has 15 residues. The chain's CDR3 is CASSSGGRGLETQYF. CDR3 nucleotides: TGTGCCAGCAGCTCTGGAGGCAGGGGGCTAGAGACCCAGTACTTC.

This chain connects TRBV13 to TRBJ1-6; TRBD1 agrees at 8 bases. V dropped 2 bases and J dropped 8; count of bases not matched to a gene: 5. The CDR3 is 15 amino acids. The germline gives CDR1 PRHDT, CDR2 FYEKMQ (reference sequence). This CDR3 reads CASSLRTGKYSPLHF. The CDR3 DNA reads TGTGCCAGCAGCTTACGGACAGGGAAATATTCACCCCTCCACTTT.

The sample holds one count of this clone. The genes are TRBV5-1 and TRBJ2-5, with D perhaps matching TRBD1 (6 bases). Germline assignment: CDR1 SGHRS and CDR2 YFSETQ. The CDR3 spans 15 residues. Trimming took 0 bases from V and 1 from J, leaving 10 bases between them. CDR3 sequence (DNA): TGCGCCAGCAGCTTGGGGCAGGGGATCCAAGAGACCCAGTACTTC. This codes for CASSLGQGIQETQYF.

V gene TRBV12-5 combines with J gene TRBJ1-5; 12 nucleotides align to TRBD1. The CDR3 is 15 amino acids. V was clipped by 5 bases and J by 4 bases; unmatched bases: 3. Per germline, CDR1 LGHNT and CDR2 FRNRAP. CDR3 in amino acids: CASGGGQGANQPQHF. DNA for the CDR3: TGTGCTAGTGGTGGGGGACAGGGGGCGAATCAGCCCCAGCATTTT.

This clone showed up just a few times. The gene calls are TRBV28 and TRBJ1-2, with D hard to call. The CDR3 has 10 residues. The germline gives CDR1 MDHEN, CDR2 SYDVKM. The V end lost 11 bases, the J end lost 4 bases, and 8 bases lay between the germline ends. DNA for the CDR3: TGTGCCGCGTCAAGCTATGGCTACACCTTC. It is translated as CAASSYGYTF.

The chain joins TRBV11-2 to TRBJ1-2; TRBD1 might be the D (5 bases). Germline V gives CDR1 SGHAT, CDR2 FQNNGV. The CDR3 is made up of 12 amino acids. V was shortened by 5 bases and J by 8 bases, with 12 bases between the two germline ends. The CDR3 nucleotides read TGTGCCAGCAGCAGGGGCATGGAAGGCTACACCTTC. It yields the protein CASSRGMEGYTF.

V gene TRBV2 combines with J gene TRBJ1-1; weak D call: TRBD1 (5 bases). Trimming took 11 bases from V and 0 from J, leaving 7 bases between them. The CDR3 spans 11 residues. Per the germline V gene, CDR1 is SNHLY and CDR2 is FYNNEI. CDR3: CAATVNTEAFF. CDR3 coding DNA: TGTGCCGCGACAGTGAACACTGAAGCTTTCTTT.

The chain carries TRBV3-1 (or the pseudogene TRBV3-2) and TRBJ2-7, with 7 nucleotides matching TRBD2. V was pared by 5 bases and J by 0 bases, with 4 bases of the junction left unmatched. Looked up from germline, CDR1 is LGHDT and CDR2 is YNNKEL (reference sequence). This CDR3 contains 14 residues. The CDR3 reads CASSFAGDSYEQYF. CDR3 DNA sequence: TGTGCCAGCAGCTTTGCGGGGGACTCCTACGAGCAGTACTTC.

The chain joins TRBV27 to TRBJ2-1, with D possibly TRBD2 on 6 matching bases. V lost 2 bases to trimming and J lost 7 bases, with 6 bases between them. Germline V gives CDR1 MNHEY, CDR2 SMNVEV (reference sequence). This CDR3 spans 12 amino acids. CDR3 sequence: CASSLRGNEQFF. In DNA form, the CDR3 reads TGTGCCAGCAGTTTACGGGGGAATGAGCAGTTCTTC.

This clone was recorded only once. The CDR3 reads CASSLLRGLFYNEQFF. The CDR3 DNA reads TGTGCCAGCAGCTTACTAAGGGGGTTGTTCTACAATGAGCAGTTCTTC. This sequence joins TRBV7-2 and TRBJ2-1; the D gene is possibly TRBD1 (6 bases). V was shortened by 2 bases and J by 3 bases, with 14 bases between the two germline ends. There are 16 residues in the CDR3. Germline CDR1 and CDR2: SGHTA and FQGNSA.

The rearrangement links TRBV9 to TRBJ1-6; D not resolved. Germline V gene lookup returns CDR1 SGDLS and CDR2 YYNGEE. Trimming cost V 2 bases and J 7 bases, with 19 bases left between them. CDR3 length equals 17 residues. In DNA form, the CDR3 reads TGTGCCAGCAGCGTCCTTCCCGAGCCCGGCGGAAATTCACCCCTCCACTTT. Protein: CASSVLPEPGGNSPLHF.

This clone has a single count. This sequence joins TRBV18 and TRBJ2-5; D is possibly TRBD2 (5 bases). Between the trimmed V and J ends, which lost 4 bases and 1 base, there was a span of 10 bases. CDR3 length equals 14 residues. Germline V gene lookup returns CDR1 KGHSH and CDR2 LQKENI. CDR3 sequence (DNA): TGTGCCAGCTCACGTGCGGGTACCCAAGAGACCCAGTACTTC. Translated: CASSRAGTQETQYF.

In nucleotides, the CDR3 is TGCGCCAGCGAAGGGGCGGTGGGAGAGACCCAGTACTTC. Protein product: CASEGAVGETQYF. The chain has TRBV5-1 and TRBJ2-5; a weak D match, TRBD1 (5 bases). The CDR3 is made up of 13 amino acids. Germline-derived CDR1 and CDR2 are SGHRS and YFSETQ. Trimming shortened V by 7 bases and J by 4 bases, and 14 bases separated the two germline ends.

A note on this clone: The same CDR3 arises from other DNA sequences in this sample as well. The genes are TRBV19 and TRBJ1-2, with D perhaps TRBD1 (5 bases). The CDR3 contains 15 residues. Between the trimmed V and J ends, which lost 1 base and 1 base, there was a span of 10 bases. CDR1 and CDR2 from the germline V gene are LNHDA and SQIVND (reference sequence). CDR3 loop: CASSIVAGLNYGYTF. CDR3 bases: TGTGCCAGTAGTATAGTGGCAGGGCTTAACTATGGCTACACCTTC.

Comments on this clone: One junction end disagrees with the germline gene, perhaps due to a read error. The gene calls are TRBV6-2 or TRBV6-3 and TRBJ1-1; D unclear. The CDR3 is made up of 14 amino acids. Looked up from germline, CDR1 is MNHEY and CDR2 is SVGEGT. The CDR3 is CASSSLGLPESLIF. Here the CDR3 DNA reads TGTGCCAGCAGTAGCCTCGGACTACCGGAATCTTTAATCTTT.

This rearrangement joins TRBV28 to TRBJ1-2; TRBD1 matches 10 bases. The CDR3 is 14 residues long. Losses at the gene ends were 6 bases for V and 4 bases for J; bases not matched to a gene: 5. Germline CDR1 and CDR2: MDHEN and SYDVKM. The CDR3 protein is CASRGDRGVYGYTF. DNA of the CDR3: TGTGCCAGCAGGGGGGACAGGGGCGTCTATGGCTACACCTTC.

This rearrangement joins TRBV11-2 to TRBJ1-2; 7 positions agree with TRBD1. The CDR3 covers 12 residues. Germline lookup yields CDR1 SGHAT and CDR2 FQNNGV. Trimming removed 1 base from V and 12 bases from J; junction bases left unmatched: 5. The CDR3 sequence: CASSLGTGENTF. In DNA, the CDR3 is TGTGCCAGCAGCTTAGGAACAGGGGAGAACACCTTC.

This chain joins TRBV20-1 and TRBJ2-1; 9 bases map to TRBD1. Unmatched junction bases numbered 2, after V lost 6 bases and J lost 8 bases. Looked up from germline, CDR1 is DFQATT and CDR2 is SNEGSKA (reference sequence). This CDR3 is built from 11 residues. CDR3 sequence: CSAYRGHEQFF. Written as DNA, the CDR3 is TGCAGTGCGTACAGGGGGCATGAGCAGTTCTTC.

The gene calls are TRBV19 and TRBJ1-2; 8 nucleotides align to TRBD1. With V trimmed by 4 bases and J by 6 bases, 7 bases remained unmatched. Germline-derived CDR1 and CDR2 are LNHDA and SQIVND (reference sequence). CDR3 size: 14 residues. The CDR3 is CASSRKQGEHGYTF. Written as DNA, the CDR3 is TGTGCCAGTAGTAGAAAACAGGGGGAACATGGCTACACCTTC.

The chain carries TRBV28 and TRBJ2-1, with a tentative D call TRBD2 (5 bases). The CDR3 runs to 17 residues. Germline loops: CDR1 MDHEN, CDR2 SYDVKM. The V gene lost 0 bases and the J gene lost 0 bases, with 12 bases spanning the gap. Here the CDR3 DNA reads TGTGCCAGCAGTTTATGGTTGGTAGGGAGCTCCTACAATGAGCAGTTCTTC. Translated, it gives CASSLWLVGSSYNEQFF.

This chain links TRBV10-3 with TRBJ1-2; 7 nucleotides line up with TRBD1. The CDR3 length is 13 residues. The germline V gene has CDR1 ENHRY and CDR2 SYGVKD. V dropped 6 bases and J dropped 6; count of bases not matched to a gene: 7. CDR3: CAIRPQGMDGYTF. In DNA form, the CDR3 reads TGTGCCATCAGGCCACAGGGGATGGATGGCTACACCTTC.

The V gene is TRBV5-4, the J gene TRBJ2-7; D might be TRBD2 (6 bases). V shed 4 bases and J shed 2 bases, with 19 bases lying between them. This CDR3 is built from 16 residues. Germline V gene data show CDR1 as SGHNT and CDR2 as YYREEE (reference sequence). CDR3: CASSPAAVAATYEQYF. DNA for the CDR3: TGTGCCAGCAGCCCCGCGGCGGTAGCGGCGACCTACGAGCAGTACTTC.